These T cell receptor beta chains were read from a single sample in a study of T cell responses to AZD1222 COVID-19 vaccine. Method: immunoSEQ multiplex PCR; TCRdb's copy keeps in-frame clones and lacks some. Among around 120,000 clones listed, about 91% were seen once. Sample: peripheral blood, taken on day 0 of AZD1222 vaccination. These receptor sequences come from an adult in good health. CDR3s include the opening cysteine and the closing phenylalanine or tryptophan. The order of the fields is V gene, J gene, D gene, clone size, CDR3 DNA, CDR3 protein. A D gene is named only where the DNA matches it firmly. Size values are once, few and many counts, or a class for expanded clones, and some rows have none.

v_gene: TRBV12-3/TRBV12-4; j_gene: TRBJ1-1; d_gene: .; abundance: .; CDR3nt: TGTGCCAGCAGTTTTGCTTCGAACACTGAAGCTTTCTTT; CDR3aa: CASSFASNTEAFF
v_gene: TRBV6-2/TRBV6-3; j_gene: TRBJ1-2; d_gene: TRBD1; abundance: .; CDR3nt: TGTGCCAGCAGTCAACAGGGGGTAGGCTATGGCTACACCTTC; CDR3aa: CASSQQGVGYGYTF
v_gene: TRBV5-6; j_gene: TRBJ2-4; d_gene: .; abundance: .; CDR3nt: TGTGCCAGCAGCTTCAGGTCAAACTTAGCCAAAAACATTCAGTACTTC; CDR3aa: CASSFRSNLAKNIQYF
v_gene: TRBV10-2; j_gene: TRBJ2-4; d_gene: .; abundance: .; CDR3nt: TGCGCCAGCAGTGATCAGGGAGTAATAGCCAAAAACATTCAGTACTTC; CDR3aa: CASSDQGVIAKNIQYF
v_gene: TRBV3-1/TRBV3-2; j_gene: TRBJ2-5; d_gene: .; abundance: .; CDR3nt: TGTGCCAGCAGCCCCCGGAGAGCGGGCATACAAGAGACCCAGTACTTC; CDR3aa: CASSPRRAGIQETQYF
v_gene: TRBV11-2; j_gene: TRBJ2-1; d_gene: .; abundance: .; CDR3nt: TGTGCCAGCAGCTTGACGCCGGGTTCCGGGCCTTACAATGAGCAGTTCTTC; CDR3aa: CASSLTPGSGPYNEQFF
v_gene: TRBV10-3; j_gene: TRBJ2-6; d_gene: .; abundance: .; CDR3nt: TGTGCCATCAGCCTTGGAGGGGCCAACGTCCTGACTTTC; CDR3aa: CAISLGGANVLTF
v_gene: TRBV2; j_gene: TRBJ2-2; d_gene: .; abundance: once; CDR3nt: TGTGCCAGCAGGAAAGATACGAACACCGGGGAGCTGTTTTTT; CDR3aa: CASRKDTNTGELFF
v_gene: TRBV12-5; j_gene: TRBJ2-2; d_gene: TRBD1; abundance: .; CDR3nt: TGTGCTAGTGGTTTGAGACAGGGAGAAACCGGGGAGCTGTTTTTT; CDR3aa: CASGLRQGETGELFF
v_gene: TRBV6-1; j_gene: TRBJ2-1; d_gene: TRBD2; abundance: .; CDR3nt: TGTGCCAGCAGAGAAGGGACTAGTATCGGCAATGAGCAGTTCTTC; CDR3aa: CASREGTSIGNEQFF
v_gene: TRBV12-5; j_gene: TRBJ2-5; d_gene: TRBD1; abundance: .; CDR3nt: TGTGCTAGTGGTTTTGGACAGGGAGAGACCCAGTACTTC; CDR3aa: CASGFGQGETQYF
v_gene: TRBV28; j_gene: TRBJ2-7; d_gene: TRBD1; abundance: once; CDR3nt: TGTGCCAGCAGTTCCGTTGACAGGGCCACTTACGAGCAGTACTTC; CDR3aa: CASSSVDRATYEQYF
v_gene: TRBV21-1; j_gene: TRBJ2-7; d_gene: .; abundance: .; CDR3nt: TGTGCCAGCCGAGCCATTTCGGACCCGAAAGGAGGGGACTACGAGCAGTACTTC; CDR3aa: CASRAISDPKGGDYEQYF
v_gene: TRBV18; j_gene: TRBJ1-4; d_gene: .; abundance: .; CDR3nt: TGTGCCAGCTCACGGTCGACGGATGAAAAACTGTTTTTT; CDR3aa: CASSRSTDEKLFF
v_gene: TRBV9; j_gene: TRBJ1-1; d_gene: .; abundance: .; CDR3nt: TGTGCCAGCAGTACAGTAAACACTGAAGCTTTCTTT; CDR3aa: CASSTVNTEAFF
v_gene: TRBV29-1; j_gene: TRBJ2-2; d_gene: TRBD2; abundance: .; CDR3nt: TGCAGCGTGCGAGGACTAGGCGGCGGGGAGCTGTTTTTT; CDR3aa: CSVRGLGGGELFF
v_gene: TRBV10-3; j_gene: TRBJ2-5; d_gene: TRBD2; abundance: .; CDR3nt: TGTGCCATCAGTCAGGGACTAGCGAGTCAAGAGACCCAGTACTTC; CDR3aa: CAISQGLASQETQYF
v_gene: TRBV19; j_gene: TRBJ2-7; d_gene: TRBD1; abundance: .; CDR3nt: TGTGCCAGTAGTATATCCGGACAGGGTCTCCTCGAGCAGTACTTC; CDR3aa: CASSISGQGLLEQYF
v_gene: TRBV9; j_gene: TRBJ2-5; d_gene: .; abundance: once; CDR3nt: TGTGCCAGCAGCCCGCGAGGACAGATCCAAGAGACCCAGTACTTC; CDR3aa: CASSPRGQIQETQYF
v_gene: TRBV5-1; j_gene: TRBJ2-1; d_gene: .; abundance: .; CDR3nt: TGCGCCAGCCGGGAGACAGACAATGAGCAGTTCTTC; CDR3aa: CASRETDNEQFF
v_gene: TRBV28; j_gene: TRBJ2-7; d_gene: .; abundance: .; CDR3nt: TGTGCCAGCAGTTTAGGTCTGGGCAGGGGACACGAGCAGTACTTC; CDR3aa: CASSLGLGRGHEQYF
v_gene: TRBV4-1; j_gene: TRBJ1-2; d_gene: .; abundance: once; CDR3nt: TGCGCCAGCAGCCAATTTGGACTGGGCGGTGGCTACACCTTC; CDR3aa: CASSQFGLGGGYTF
v_gene: TRBV27; j_gene: TRBJ1-5; d_gene: .; abundance: few; CDR3nt: TGTGCCAGCAGTTTTGATGGCGGGGGTGGGCCCCAGCATTTT; CDR3aa: CASSFDGGGGPQHF
v_gene: TRBV28; j_gene: TRBJ1-1; d_gene: .; abundance: once; CDR3nt: TGTGCCAGCAGTTTGGCGAGGCTAGACACTGAAGCTTTCTTT; CDR3aa: CASSLARLDTEAFF
v_gene: TRBV2; j_gene: TRBJ1-3; d_gene: .; abundance: .; CDR3nt: TGTGCCAGCGGCGGGGTAGGGAACTCTGGAAACACCATATATTTT; CDR3aa: CASGGVGNSGNTIYF
v_gene: TRBV6-5; j_gene: TRBJ1-1; d_gene: .; abundance: .; CDR3nt: TGTGCCAGCATAGATTTCCGGACTGTGAACACTGAAGCTTTCTTT; CDR3aa: CASIDFRTVNTEAFF
v_gene: TRBV7-9; j_gene: TRBJ1-1; d_gene: .; abundance: .; CDR3nt: TGTGCCAGCAGCTTATGGGGGGAACCTGAAGCTTTCTTT; CDR3aa: CASSLWGEPEAFF
v_gene: TRBV2; j_gene: TRBJ1-2; d_gene: .; abundance: .; CDR3nt: TGTGCCAGCAGTCCTGAACAGGGACGCTATGGCTACACCTTC; CDR3aa: CASSPEQGRYGYTF
v_gene: TRBV7-9; j_gene: TRBJ2-7; d_gene: .; abundance: .; CDR3nt: TGTGCCAGCAGCCGACCGGGGGACAAGGTGGCCGAGCAGTACTTC; CDR3aa: CASSRPGDKVAEQYF
v_gene: TRBV5-1; j_gene: TRBJ1-2; d_gene: .; abundance: .; CDR3nt: TGCGCCAGCACCCGGTGGGGTGGGATCAGTAACTATGGCTACACCTTC; CDR3aa: CASTRWGGISNYGYTF
v_gene: TRBV7-9; j_gene: TRBJ2-1; d_gene: .; abundance: .; CDR3nt: TGTGCCAGCAGCTTAGGTGAATACAATGAGCAGTTCTTC; CDR3aa: CASSLGEYNEQFF
v_gene: TRBV10-1; j_gene: TRBJ2-5; d_gene: .; abundance: .; CDR3nt: TGCGCCAGCAGTGATTGGGGGGGGCCTGAAGAGACCCAGTACTTC; CDR3aa: CASSDWGGPEETQYF
v_gene: TRBV7-9; j_gene: TRBJ2-3; d_gene: .; abundance: .; CDR3nt: TGTGCCAGCAGCTTAGCGACGGACAGTAGCACAGATACGCAGTATTTT; CDR3aa: CASSLATDSSTDTQYF
v_gene: TRBV7-8; j_gene: TRBJ2-2; d_gene: TRBD2; abundance: few; CDR3nt: TGTGCCAGCAGCTTACGTCCGGGACTAGCGAACACCGGGGAGCTGTTTTTT; CDR3aa: CASSLRPGLANTGELFF
v_gene: TRBV28; j_gene: TRBJ1-4; d_gene: .; abundance: .; CDR3nt: TGTGCCAGCAGTTTTGGGGGAACTAATGAAAAACTGTTTTTT; CDR3aa: CASSFGGTNEKLFF
v_gene: TRBV19; j_gene: TRBJ1-1; d_gene: TRBD1; abundance: .; CDR3nt: TGTGCCAGTAGTATGGGACAGGAGAACACTGAAGCTTTCTTT; CDR3aa: CASSMGQENTEAFF
v_gene: TRBV29-1; j_gene: TRBJ2-7; d_gene: .; abundance: .; CDR3nt: TGCAGCGCCCTGGTCGGGAACTACGAGCAGTACTTC; CDR3aa: CSALVGNYEQYF
v_gene: TRBV7-2; j_gene: TRBJ2-3; d_gene: .; abundance: once; CDR3nt: TGTGCCAGCAGCTCAGGGGTAACTAGCACAGATACGCAGTATTTT; CDR3aa: CASSSGVTSTDTQYF
v_gene: TRBV28; j_gene: TRBJ1-4; d_gene: .; abundance: once; CDR3nt: TGTGCCAGCAGCCCCGTGTCCGGGGTCTCTGGTGAAAAACTGTTTTTT; CDR3aa: CASSPVSGVSGEKLFF
v_gene: TRBV7-2; j_gene: TRBJ2-2; d_gene: TRBD1; abundance: .; CDR3nt: TGTGGATCTTTGGGACAGATAAACACCGGGGAGCTGTTTTTT; CDR3aa: CGSLGQINTGELFF
v_gene: TRBV7-2; j_gene: TRBJ1-4; d_gene: TRBD1; abundance: .; CDR3nt: TGTGCCAGCAGCTTAGGCGGACAGGGCTCTAATGAAAAACTGTTTTTT; CDR3aa: CASSLGGQGSNEKLFF
v_gene: TRBV29-1; j_gene: TRBJ2-3; d_gene: TRBD2; abundance: .; CDR3nt: TGCAGCGCCCTACCACTAGCGGGGCAAACCTCTAGCACAGATACGCAGTATTTT; CDR3aa: CSALPLAGQTSSTDTQYF
v_gene: TRBV14; j_gene: TRBJ1-3; d_gene: .; abundance: .; CDR3nt: TGTGCCAGCAGCCGGACCTCCGGGACAAGTGGAAACACCATATATTTT; CDR3aa: CASSRTSGTSGNTIYF
v_gene: TRBV4-1; j_gene: TRBJ2-1; d_gene: TRBD2; abundance: .; CDR3nt: TGCGCCAGCAGCCAAGACTCCCGACTAGCGGGGGGTGTCAATGAGCAGTTCTTC; CDR3aa: CASSQDSRLAGGVNEQFF
v_gene: TRBV19; j_gene: TRBJ2-5; d_gene: TRBD1; abundance: .; CDR3nt: TGTGCCAGTAGGGGGACAGGGCCCGGTGCCCAGTACTTC; CDR3aa: CASRGTGPGAQYF
v_gene: TRBV5-3; j_gene: TRBJ1-5; d_gene: .; abundance: .; CDR3nt: TGTGCCAGAAGCCCGGAGCAGGGCAGCAATCAGCCCCAGCATTTT; CDR3aa: CARSPEQGSNQPQHF
v_gene: TRBV20-1; j_gene: TRBJ2-1; d_gene: TRBD2; abundance: .; CDR3nt: TGCAGTGCTAGTCGAGCGGGGGGGCTAAATGAGCAGTTCTTC; CDR3aa: CSASRAGGLNEQFF
v_gene: TRBV4-3; j_gene: TRBJ1-4; d_gene: TRBD1; abundance: .; CDR3nt: TGCGCCAGCAGCCAAGATCGAGGGGGCTGGTCTAATGAAAAACTGTTTTTT; CDR3aa: CASSQDRGGWSNEKLFF
v_gene: TRBV5-1; j_gene: TRBJ1-5; d_gene: .; abundance: .; CDR3nt: TGCGCCAGCAGCTTCGAAAGCAATCAGCCCCAGCATTTT; CDR3aa: CASSFESNQPQHF
v_gene: TRBV6-2/TRBV6-3; j_gene: TRBJ1-5; d_gene: TRBD1; abundance: .; CDR3nt: TGTGCCAGCAGTACCTCCGGGACAGGGGCCAATCAGCCCCAGCATTTT; CDR3aa: CASSTSGTGANQPQHF
v_gene: TRBV7-2; j_gene: TRBJ2-7; d_gene: .; abundance: .; CDR3nt: TGTGCCAGCAGCTTAAGTGGCTACGAGCAGTACTTC; CDR3aa: CASSLSGYEQYF
v_gene: TRBV6-6; j_gene: TRBJ2-1; d_gene: TRBD2; abundance: .; CDR3nt: TGTGCCAGCATCTCTAGCGGAACCTACAATGAGCAGTTCTTC; CDR3aa: CASISSGTYNEQFF
v_gene: TRBV19; j_gene: TRBJ1-4; d_gene: TRBD1; abundance: .; CDR3nt: TGTGCCAGTAGGCAGGGGGCGTCGACTAATGAAAAACTGTTTTTT; CDR3aa: CASRQGASTNEKLFF